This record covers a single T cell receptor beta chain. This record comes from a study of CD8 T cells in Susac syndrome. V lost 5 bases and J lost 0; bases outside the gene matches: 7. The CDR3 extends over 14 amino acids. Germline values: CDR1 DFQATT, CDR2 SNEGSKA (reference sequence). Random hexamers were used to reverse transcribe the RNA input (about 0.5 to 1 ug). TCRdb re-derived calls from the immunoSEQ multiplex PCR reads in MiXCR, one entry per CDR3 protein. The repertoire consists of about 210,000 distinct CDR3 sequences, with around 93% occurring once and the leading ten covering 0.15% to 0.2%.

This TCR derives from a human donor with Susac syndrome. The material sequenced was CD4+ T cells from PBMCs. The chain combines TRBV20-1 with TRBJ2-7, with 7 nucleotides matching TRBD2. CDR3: CSALPRTSSYEQYF. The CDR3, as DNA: TGCAGTGCTCTCCCGAGGACTAGCTCCTACGAGCAGTACTTC.